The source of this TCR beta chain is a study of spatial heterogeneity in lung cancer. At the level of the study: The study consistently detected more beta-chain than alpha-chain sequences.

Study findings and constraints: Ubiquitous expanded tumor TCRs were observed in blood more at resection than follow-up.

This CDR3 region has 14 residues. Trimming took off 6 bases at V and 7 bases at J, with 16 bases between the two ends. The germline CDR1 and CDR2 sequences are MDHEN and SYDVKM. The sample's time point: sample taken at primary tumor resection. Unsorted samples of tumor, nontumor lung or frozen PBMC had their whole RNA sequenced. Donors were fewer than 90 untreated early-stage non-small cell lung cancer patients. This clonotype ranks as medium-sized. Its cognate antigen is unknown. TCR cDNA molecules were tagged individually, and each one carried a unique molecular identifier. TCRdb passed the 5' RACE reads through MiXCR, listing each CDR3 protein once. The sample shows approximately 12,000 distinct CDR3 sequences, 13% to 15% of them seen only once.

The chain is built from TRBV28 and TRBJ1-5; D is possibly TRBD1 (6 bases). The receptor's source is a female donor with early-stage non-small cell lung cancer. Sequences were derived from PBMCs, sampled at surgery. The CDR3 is CASRTGGLGQPQHF. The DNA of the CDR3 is TGTGCCAGCAGAACCGGGGGCCTGGGGCAGCCCCAGCATTTT.